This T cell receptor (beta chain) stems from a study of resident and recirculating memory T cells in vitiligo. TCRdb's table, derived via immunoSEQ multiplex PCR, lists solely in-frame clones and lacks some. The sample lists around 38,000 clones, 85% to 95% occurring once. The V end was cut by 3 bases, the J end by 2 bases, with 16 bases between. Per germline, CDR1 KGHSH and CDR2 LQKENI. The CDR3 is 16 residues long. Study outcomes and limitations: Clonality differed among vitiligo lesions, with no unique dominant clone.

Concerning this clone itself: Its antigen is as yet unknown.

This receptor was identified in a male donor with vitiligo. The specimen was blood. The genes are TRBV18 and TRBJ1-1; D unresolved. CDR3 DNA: TGTGCCAGCTCACCGAACATTAATACAGCAAACACTGAAGCTTTCTTT. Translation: CASSPNINTANTEAFF.